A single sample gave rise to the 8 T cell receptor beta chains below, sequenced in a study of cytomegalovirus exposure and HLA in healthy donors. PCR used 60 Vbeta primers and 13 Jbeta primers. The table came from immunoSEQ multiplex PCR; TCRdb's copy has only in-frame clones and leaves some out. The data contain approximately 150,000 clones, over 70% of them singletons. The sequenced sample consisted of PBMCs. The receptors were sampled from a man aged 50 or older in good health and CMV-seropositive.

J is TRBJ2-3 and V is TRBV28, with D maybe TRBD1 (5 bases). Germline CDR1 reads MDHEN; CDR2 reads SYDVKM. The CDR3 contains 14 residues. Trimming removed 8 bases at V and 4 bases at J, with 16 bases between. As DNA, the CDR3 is TGTGCCAGCGCACAAGGGGCCGCGGCAGATACGCAGTATTTT. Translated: CASAQGAAADTQYF.

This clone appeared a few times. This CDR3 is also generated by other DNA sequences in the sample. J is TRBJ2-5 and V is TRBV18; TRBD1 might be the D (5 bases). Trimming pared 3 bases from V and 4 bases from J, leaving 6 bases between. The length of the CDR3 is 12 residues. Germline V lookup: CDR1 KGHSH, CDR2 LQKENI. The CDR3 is CASSPQGETQYF. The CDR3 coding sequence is TGTGCCAGCTCACCCCAGGGAGAGACCCAGTACTTC.

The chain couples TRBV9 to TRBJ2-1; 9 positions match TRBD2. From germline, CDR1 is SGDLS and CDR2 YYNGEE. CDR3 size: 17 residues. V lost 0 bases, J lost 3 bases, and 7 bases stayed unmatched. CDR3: CASSVGTGGGGYNEQFF. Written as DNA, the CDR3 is TGTGCCAGCAGCGTAGGTACAGGCGGGGGGGGCTACAATGAGCAGTTCTTC.

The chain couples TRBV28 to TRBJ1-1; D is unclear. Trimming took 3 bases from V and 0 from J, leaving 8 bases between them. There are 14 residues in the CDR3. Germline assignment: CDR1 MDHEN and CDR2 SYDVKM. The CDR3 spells CASSLYPMNTEAFF. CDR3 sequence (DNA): TGTGCCAGCAGTTTGTACCCTATGAACACTGAAGCTTTCTTT.

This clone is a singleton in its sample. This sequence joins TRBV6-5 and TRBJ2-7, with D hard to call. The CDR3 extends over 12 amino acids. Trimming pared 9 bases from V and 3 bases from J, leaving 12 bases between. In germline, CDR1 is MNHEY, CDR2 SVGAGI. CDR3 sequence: CASYRPGYEQYF. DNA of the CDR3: TGTGCCAGTTATCGTCCCGGCTACGAGCAGTACTTC.

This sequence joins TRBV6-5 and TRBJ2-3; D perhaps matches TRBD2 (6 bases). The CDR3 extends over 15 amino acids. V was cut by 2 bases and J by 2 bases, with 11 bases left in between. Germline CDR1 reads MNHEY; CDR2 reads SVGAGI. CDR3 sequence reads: CASSYGRGYTDTQYF. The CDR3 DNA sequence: TGTGCCAGCAGTTACGGGCGGGGCTACACAGATACGCAGTATTTT.

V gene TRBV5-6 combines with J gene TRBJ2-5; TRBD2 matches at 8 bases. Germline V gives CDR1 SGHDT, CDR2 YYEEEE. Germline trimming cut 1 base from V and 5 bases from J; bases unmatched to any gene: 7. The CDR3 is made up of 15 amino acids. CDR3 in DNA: TGTGCCAGCAGCTTGATCGGGGGGGGCCCGGAGACCCAGTACTTC. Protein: CASSLIGGGPETQYF.

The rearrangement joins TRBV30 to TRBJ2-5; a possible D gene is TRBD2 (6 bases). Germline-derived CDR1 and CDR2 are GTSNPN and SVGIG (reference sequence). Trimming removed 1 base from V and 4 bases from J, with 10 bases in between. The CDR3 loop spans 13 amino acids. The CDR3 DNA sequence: TGTGCCTGGAGTGACCTAGCGAGAGAGACCCAGTACTTC. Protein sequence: CAWSDLARETQYF. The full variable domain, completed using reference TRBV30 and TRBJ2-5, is SQTIHQWPATLVQPVGSPLSLECTVEGTSNPNLYWYRQAAGRGLQLLFYSVGIGQISSEVPQNLSASRPQDRQFILSSKKLLLSDSGFYLCAWSDLARETQYFGPGTRLLVL.